One sample yielded the 20 T cell receptor beta chains listed below, sequenced in a study of shared clonotypes between healthy human individuals. Assay: immunoSEQ multiplex PCR; the TCRdb copy retains only in-frame clones and omits some. The table includes 400,000 to 600,000 clones, roughly 79% detected once. Input material: PBMCs. Receptors originate from a woman aged 40-49 years in good health. Some clones in this sample may be carry-over from other donors' samples.

The V gene is TRBV11-2, the J gene TRBJ2-1; D not certain. This CDR3 is built from 14 residues. In germline, CDR1 is SGHAT, CDR2 FQNNGV. Trimming pared 2 bases from V and 6 bases from J, leaving 11 bases between. CDR3 DNA: TGTGCCAGCAGCTTATACTCAAACGGCAATGAGCAGTTCTTC. Translated, it gives CASSLYSNGNEQFF.

J is TRBJ2-5 and V is TRBV5-4, with D perhaps TRBD2 (5 bases). From germline, CDR1 is SGHNT and CDR2 YYREEE (reference sequence). V dropped 0 bases and J dropped 3 bases, with 9 bases sitting between them. The CDR3 length is 14 residues. The CDR3 DNA sequence: TGTGCCAGCAGCTTGGTGACTACTAAAGAGACCCAGTACTTC. This codes for CASSLVTTKETQYF.

This chain joins TRBV15 and TRBJ2-7, with 7 bases fitting TRBD2. Germline V gives CDR1 LNHNV, CDR2 YYDKDF (reference sequence). J lost 8 bases, V lost 2 bases, and 3 bases had no gene match. The length of the CDR3 is 12 residues. This CDR3 reads CATSRREGKQYF. The CDR3 region has the DNA TGTGCCACCAGCAGAAGGGAGGGGAAGCAGTACTTC.

The genes are TRBV10-2 and TRBJ2-3; 7 bases match TRBD2. CDR1 and CDR2 from the germline V gene are WSHSY and SAAADI. This CDR3 is 16 amino acids long. J lost 0 bases, V lost 5 bases, and 8 bases had no gene match. The CDR3 reads CASSLERGGSTDTQYF. DNA for the CDR3: TGCGCCAGCAGTCTCGAGCGGGGAGGGAGCACAGATACGCAGTATTTT.

The chain has TRBV2 and TRBJ2-1; D is unresolved. In germline, CDR1 is SNHLY, CDR2 FYNNEI. The V end lost 0 bases, the J end lost 5 bases, and 8 bases lay between the germline ends. CDR3 size: 14 residues. The CDR3 DNA reads as TGTGCCAGCAGTGAAGCGCGGATCCACAATGAGCAGTTCTTC. Translating gives CASSEARIHNEQFF.

The chain uses TRBV19 and TRBJ1-3; D uncertain. Germline V gene data show CDR1 as LNHDA and CDR2 as SQIVND (reference sequence). The V end lost 4 bases, the J end lost 2 bases, and 9 bases lay between the germline ends. The CDR3 is 14 amino acids. The CDR3 coding sequence is TGTGCCAGTAGTAGGTCAGGCACTGGAAACACCATATATTTT. Protein sequence: CASSRSGTGNTIYF.

The V and J genes are TRBV11-2 and TRBJ2-7; possibly TRBD1 for D (7 bases). CDR3 length equals 16 residues. CDR1 SGHAT and CDR2 FQNNGV come from the germline V gene. Trimming removed 5 bases from V and 2 bases from J, with 19 bases in between. The DNA for the CDR3 is TGTGCCAGCAGCCTCGAGGGGGCGGGAACCCCCTACGAGCAGTACTTC. As protein: CASSLEGAGTPYEQYF.

The chain uses TRBV18 and TRBJ2-1; D not resolved. With 4 bases removed from V and 0 bases from J, the gap between germline ends came to 13 bases. The CDR3 runs 16 residues. The germline gives CDR1 KGHSH, CDR2 LQKENI. The CDR3 region has the DNA TGTGCCAGCTCACTTTGGACGGGCCGCTCCTACAATGAGCAGTTCTTC. Its protein product is CASSLWTGRSYNEQFF.

V gene TRBV29-1 combines with J gene TRBJ2-2, with TRBD1 as a possible D gene (6 bases). The germline gives CDR1 SQVTM, CDR2 ANQGSEA. V lost 5 bases and J 0 bases, leaving 10 bases between the germline ends. This CDR3 is 14 amino acids long. As DNA, the CDR3 is TGCAGCGTTAGGGACACCCCGAACACCGGGGAGCTGTTTTTT. This sequence encodes CSVRDTPNTGELFF.

This clone came up once. The chain carries TRBV19 and TRBJ1-5; D is uncertain. Germline assignment: CDR1 LNHDA and CDR2 SQIVND (reference sequence). The CDR3 consists of 15 residues. Trimming pared 4 bases from V and 1 base from J, leaving 11 bases between. CDR3 protein: CASSNTVMSNQPQHF. The CDR3 coding sequence is TGTGCCAGTAGTAACACGGTGATGAGCAATCAGCCCCAGCATTTT. The entire variable domain, with the rest obtained from reference TRBV19 and TRBJ1-5, is as follows: DGGITQSPKYLFRKEGQNVTLSCEQNLNHDAMYWYRQDPGQGLRLIYYSQIVNDFQKGDIAEGYSVSREKKESFPLTVTSAQKNPTAFYLCASSNTVMSNQPQHFGDGTRLSIL.

This chain joins TRBV2 and TRBJ2-2; 11 bases agree with TRBD2. The germline V gene encodes CDR1 SNHLY and CDR2 FYNNEI. Losses at the gene ends were 5 bases for V and 6 bases for J; bases not matched to a gene: 11. The CDR3 covers 17 residues. CDR3 in amino acids: CASSPLAGGPFPGELFF. The DNA for the CDR3 is TGTGCCAGCAGTCCTCTAGCGGGAGGCCCTTTCCCCGGGGAGCTGTTTTTT.

The genes are TRBV6-5 and TRBJ2-3; D is unresolved. V was trimmed by 6 bases and J by 2 bases, leaving 12 bases between them. The CDR3 is 14 amino acids. Germline lookup yields CDR1 MNHEY and CDR2 SVGAGI. In nucleotides, the CDR3 is TGTGCCAGCAGGGGCCTGCCCACCACAGATACGCAGTATTTT. As protein: CASRGLPTTDTQYF.

The chain uses TRBV27 and TRBJ2-7, with D hard to call. The CDR3 is 10 residues long. V lost 7 bases to trimming and J lost 4 bases, with 5 bases between them. The germline V gene has CDR1 MNHEY and CDR2 SMNVEV (reference sequence). The CDR3 protein is CASTPYEQYF. For the CDR3, the DNA is TGTGCCAGCACCCCTTACGAGCAGTACTTC.

This chain connects TRBV7-9 to TRBJ2-2; TRBD1 matches at 10 bases. V lost 4 bases and J lost 7; bases outside the gene matches: 6. This CDR3 is built from 15 residues. Germline assignment: CDR1 SEHNR and CDR2 FQNEAQ (reference sequence). DNA for the CDR3: TGTGCCAGCAGCTCCTGGACAGGGGGGTTCGGGGAGCTGTTTTTT. As protein: CASSSWTGGFGELFF.

The chain is built from TRBV10-3 and TRBJ1-1, with 9 bases that match TRBD1. The CDR3 length is 13 residues. The V and J ends lost 3 bases and 12 bases, in that order; junction bases with no gene match: 8. The germline V gene encodes CDR1 ENHRY and CDR2 SYGVKD. The chain's CDR3 is CAISEAGQGDSFF. DNA for the CDR3: TGTGCCATCAGTGAAGCGGGACAGGGTGATTCTTTCTTT.

V gene TRBV5-1 combines with J gene TRBJ1-3; D perhaps matches TRBD1 (5 bases). CDR3 size: 15 residues. Germline assignment: CDR1 SGHRS and CDR2 YFSETQ. V lost 4 bases to trimming and J lost 0 bases, with 11 bases between them. DNA for the CDR3: TGCGCCAGCAGCCCGGGACCGAACTCTGGAAACACCATATATTTT. Its protein product is CASSPGPNSGNTIYF.

The rearrangement links TRBV2 to TRBJ2-3; D not certain. The CDR3 covers 12 residues. CDR1 and CDR2 from the germline V gene are SNHLY and FYNNEI. Trimming cost V 6 bases and J 1 base, with 5 bases left between them. The CDR3 DNA reads as TGTGCCAGCAGGGCTGGCACAGATACGCAGTATTTT. This encodes CASRAGTDTQYF.

The chain uses TRBV7-2 and TRBJ2-3, with TRBD1 matching 8 bases. The CDR3 runs 15 residues. CDR1 and CDR2 (germline): SGHTA, FQGNSA. J lost 4 bases, V lost 3 bases, and 6 bases had no gene match. In nucleotides, the CDR3 is TGTGCCAGCAGCTTTTCCAGGGGGCAAGCAGATACGCAGTATTTT. This gives the protein CASSFSRGQADTQYF.

This clone was observed many times. Other DNA variants within this sample encode the same CDR3. This chain's CDR3 is CASSLGAGETYEQYF. The CDR3 bases are TGCGCCAGCAGCTTGGGGGCCGGGGAGACCTACGAGCAGTACTTC. The chain combines TRBV5-1 with TRBJ2-7; a possible D gene is TRBD2 (5 bases). Germline lookup yields CDR1 SGHRS and CDR2 YFSETQ. With 0 bases removed from V and 2 bases from J, the gap between germline ends came to 12 bases. The CDR3 covers 15 residues. The full variable domain, its missing parts supplied by reference TRBV5-1 and TRBJ2-7, is KAGVTQTPRYLIKTRGQQVTLSCSPISGHRSVSWYQQTPGQGLQFLFEYFSETQRNKGNFPGRFSGRQFSNSRSEMNVSTLELGDSALYLCASSLGAGETYEQYFGPGTRLTVT.

The chain uses TRBV4-3 and TRBJ2-1; D unclear. The CDR3 runs 16 residues. Trimming stripped 1 base from V and 4 bases from J, with 14 bases between. Germline lookup yields CDR1 LGHNA and CDR2 YSLEER. This CDR3 reads CASSQVLGTPYNEQFF. CDR3 nucleotide sequence: TGCGCCAGCAGCCAAGTGCTGGGAACACCTTACAATGAGCAGTTCTTC.